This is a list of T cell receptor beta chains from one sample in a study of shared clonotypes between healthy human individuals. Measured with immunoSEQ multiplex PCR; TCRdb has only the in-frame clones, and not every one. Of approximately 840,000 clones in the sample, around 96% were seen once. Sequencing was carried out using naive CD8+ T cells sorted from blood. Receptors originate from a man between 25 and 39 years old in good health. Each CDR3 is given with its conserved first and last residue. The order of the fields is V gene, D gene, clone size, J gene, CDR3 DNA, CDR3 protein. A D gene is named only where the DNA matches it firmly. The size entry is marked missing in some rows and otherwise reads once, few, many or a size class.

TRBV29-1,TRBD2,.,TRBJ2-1,TGCAGCGTTGAAGGACGAGGCCCTAGCGGGAGCTCCTATGAGCAGTTCTTC,CSVEGRGPSGSSYEQFF
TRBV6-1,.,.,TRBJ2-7,TGTGCCAGCAGTCTCCAACTAGCTTGGTACGAGCAGTACTTC,CASSLQLAWYEQYF
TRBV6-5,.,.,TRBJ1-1,TGTGCCAGCAGTTTAAACATGAACACTGAAGCTTTCTTT,CASSLNMNTEAFF
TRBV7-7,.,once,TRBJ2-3,TGTGCTAGCAGCTTAGGCACCACTAGCACAGATACGCAGTATTTT,CASSLGTTSTDTQYF
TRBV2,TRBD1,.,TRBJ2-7,TGTGCCAGCAGTGATGGGCAGGGGGCCCACGAGCAGTACTTC,CASSDGQGAHEQYF
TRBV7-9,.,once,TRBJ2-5,TGTGCCAGCAGCGTTGAAGGGGGGGGTCTAGAGACCCAGTACTTC,CASSVEGGGLETQYF
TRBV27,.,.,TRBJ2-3,TGTGCCAGCAGTTTACTAGCCCATACTTCATCAGATACGCAGTATTTT,CASSLLAHTSSDTQYF
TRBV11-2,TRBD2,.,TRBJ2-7,TGTGCCAGCAGCTTAGAAGCGGGATACTACGAGCAGTACTTC,CASSLEAGYYEQYF
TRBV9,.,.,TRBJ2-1,TGTGCCAGCAGCGTAGATTTCCGGGTTCAAAATGAGCAGTTCTTC,CASSVDFRVQNEQFF
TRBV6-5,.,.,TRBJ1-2,TGTGCCAGCAGTTACTCCCAAAACTATGGCTACACCTTC,CASSYSQNYGYTF
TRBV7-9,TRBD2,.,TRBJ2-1,TGTGCCAGCAGCTTATCTAGCGGGAGACTACTGAATGAGCAGTTCTTC,CASSLSSGRLLNEQFF
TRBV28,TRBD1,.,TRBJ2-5,TGTGCCAGCAGTTTTGGGCAGGGGGCGCGGCAAGAGACCCAGTACTTC,CASSFGQGARQETQYF
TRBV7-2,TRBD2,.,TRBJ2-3,TGTGCCAGCAGCTTAGGACTAGCGGGTTTCACAGATACGCAGTATTTT,CASSLGLAGFTDTQYF
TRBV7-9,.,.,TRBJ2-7,TGTGCCAGCAGCCCTAGGTCGGATCCGGCCGAGCAGTACTTC,CASSPRSDPAEQYF
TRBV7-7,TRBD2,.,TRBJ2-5,TGTGCCAGCAGCTTAGTCCCGGGAGGAAGGGAGACCCAGTACTTC,CASSLVPGGRETQYF
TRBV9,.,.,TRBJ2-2,TGTGCCAGCAGCGTACTAAGCGAAGGGGCTAACACCGGGGAGCTGTTTTTT,CASSVLSEGANTGELFF
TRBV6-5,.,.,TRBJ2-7,TGTGCCAGTTCGAGATCCAGTTACTTCTACGAGCAGTACTTC,CASSRSSYFYEQYF
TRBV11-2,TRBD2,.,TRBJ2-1,TGTGCCAGCAGCTTGGGACTAGCGGGGAATGAGCAGTTCTTC,CASSLGLAGNEQFF
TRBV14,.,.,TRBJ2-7,TGTGCCAGCAGCCAAGGATCGGGAGAACCCTACGAGCAGTACTTC,CASSQGSGEPYEQYF
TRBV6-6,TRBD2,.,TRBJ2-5,TGTGCCAGCATCGCAACGGATAAAGCGGGGGAGACCCAGTACTTC,CASIATDKAGETQYF
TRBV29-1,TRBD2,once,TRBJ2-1,TGCAGCGTTGAAGCGACTAGCGGCACCTACAATGAGCAGTTCTTC,CSVEATSGTYNEQFF
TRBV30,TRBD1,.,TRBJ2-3,TGTGCCTTACAGGGGGCCGTAGATACGCAGTATTTT,CALQGAVDTQYF
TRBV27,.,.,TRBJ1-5,TGTGCCAGCCGTCGCGGACGGCAGCCCCAGCATTTT,CASRRGRQPQHF
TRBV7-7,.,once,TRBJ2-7,TGTGCCAGCAGCCTTGGATTATCCTACGAGCAGTACTTC,CASSLGLSYEQYF
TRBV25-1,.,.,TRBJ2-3,TGTGCCAGCAGTCAGGGGATCACAGATACGCAGTATTTT,CASSQGITDTQYF
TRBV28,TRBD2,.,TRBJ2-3,TGTGCCAGCAGTCCCTGGACTAGCGGCACAGATACGCAGTATTTT,CASSPWTSGTDTQYF
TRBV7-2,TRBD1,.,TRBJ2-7,TGTGCCAGCAGCTTAACAGGACAGGGGGCTTACGAGCAGTACTTC,CASSLTGQGAYEQYF
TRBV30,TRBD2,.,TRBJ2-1,TGTGCCTGGACCGGGACTAGCGGGAGTGTCGTCTCCTACAATGAGCAGTTCTTC,CAWTGTSGSVVSYNEQFF
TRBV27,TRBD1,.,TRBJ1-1,TGTGCCAGCAGTCCCTCCCCGACAGGGGATGGGACTGAAGCTTTCTTT,CASSPSPTGDGTEAFF
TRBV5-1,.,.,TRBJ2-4,TGCGCCAGCAGCTTATATACAGGGCGGGACGTTCAGTACTTC,CASSLYTGRDVQYF
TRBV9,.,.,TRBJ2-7,TGTGCCAGCAGCGTAGGGGTGGGCTACGAGCAGTACTTC,CASSVGVGYEQYF
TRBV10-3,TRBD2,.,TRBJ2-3,TGTGCCATCAGTGAGAAGCCAGCGGGAGGTTACCATACGCAGTATTTT,CAISEKPAGGYHTQYF
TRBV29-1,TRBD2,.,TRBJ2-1,TGCAGCGTTGAAGATGGGACTAGCGGCCGCTACAATGAGCAGTTCTTC,CSVEDGTSGRYNEQFF